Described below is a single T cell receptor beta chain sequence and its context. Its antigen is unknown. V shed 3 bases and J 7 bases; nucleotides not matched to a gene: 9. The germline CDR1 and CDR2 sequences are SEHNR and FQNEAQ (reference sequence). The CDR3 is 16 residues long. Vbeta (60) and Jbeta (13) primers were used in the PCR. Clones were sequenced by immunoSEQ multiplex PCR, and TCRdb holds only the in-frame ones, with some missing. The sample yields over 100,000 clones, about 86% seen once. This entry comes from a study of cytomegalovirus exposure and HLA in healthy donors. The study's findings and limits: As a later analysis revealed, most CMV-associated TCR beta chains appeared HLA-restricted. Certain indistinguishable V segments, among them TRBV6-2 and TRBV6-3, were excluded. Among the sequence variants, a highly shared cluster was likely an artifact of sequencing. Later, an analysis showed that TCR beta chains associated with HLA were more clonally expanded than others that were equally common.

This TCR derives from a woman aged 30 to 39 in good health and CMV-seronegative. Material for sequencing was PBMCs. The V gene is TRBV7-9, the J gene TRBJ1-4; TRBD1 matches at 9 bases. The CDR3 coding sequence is TGTGCCAGCAGCTTCGGACAGGGGATATCGGGTGAAAAACTGTTTTTT. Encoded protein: CASSFGQGISGEKLFF.